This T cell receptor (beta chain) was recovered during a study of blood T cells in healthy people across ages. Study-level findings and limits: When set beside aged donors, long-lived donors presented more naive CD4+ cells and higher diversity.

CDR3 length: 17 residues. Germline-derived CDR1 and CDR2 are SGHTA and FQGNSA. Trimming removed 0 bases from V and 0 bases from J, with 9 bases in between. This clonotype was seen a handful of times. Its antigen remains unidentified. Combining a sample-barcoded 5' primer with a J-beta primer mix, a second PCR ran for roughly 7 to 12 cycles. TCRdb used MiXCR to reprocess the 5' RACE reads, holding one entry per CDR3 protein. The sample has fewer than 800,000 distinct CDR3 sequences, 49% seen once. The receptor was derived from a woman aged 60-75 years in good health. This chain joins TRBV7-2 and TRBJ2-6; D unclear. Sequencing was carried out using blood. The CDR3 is CASSLAVRSSGANVLTF. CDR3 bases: TGTGCCAGCAGCTTAGCGGTCCGGAGCTCTGGGGCCAACGTCCTGACTTTC.